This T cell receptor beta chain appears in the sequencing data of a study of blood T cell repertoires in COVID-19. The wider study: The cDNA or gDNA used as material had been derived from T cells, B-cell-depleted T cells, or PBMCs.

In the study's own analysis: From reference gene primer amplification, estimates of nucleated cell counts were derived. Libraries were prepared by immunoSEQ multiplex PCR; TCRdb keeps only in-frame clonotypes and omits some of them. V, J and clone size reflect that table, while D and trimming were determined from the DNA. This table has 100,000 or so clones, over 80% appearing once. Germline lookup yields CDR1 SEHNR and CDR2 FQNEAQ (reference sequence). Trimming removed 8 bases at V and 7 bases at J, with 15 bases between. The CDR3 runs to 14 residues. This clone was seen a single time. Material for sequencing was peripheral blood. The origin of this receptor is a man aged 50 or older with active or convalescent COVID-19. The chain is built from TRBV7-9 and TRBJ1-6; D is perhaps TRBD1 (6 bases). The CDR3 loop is CASGEFGTNSPLHF. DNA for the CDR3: TGTGCCAGCGGAGAGTTCGGGACAAATTCACCCCTCCACTTT.